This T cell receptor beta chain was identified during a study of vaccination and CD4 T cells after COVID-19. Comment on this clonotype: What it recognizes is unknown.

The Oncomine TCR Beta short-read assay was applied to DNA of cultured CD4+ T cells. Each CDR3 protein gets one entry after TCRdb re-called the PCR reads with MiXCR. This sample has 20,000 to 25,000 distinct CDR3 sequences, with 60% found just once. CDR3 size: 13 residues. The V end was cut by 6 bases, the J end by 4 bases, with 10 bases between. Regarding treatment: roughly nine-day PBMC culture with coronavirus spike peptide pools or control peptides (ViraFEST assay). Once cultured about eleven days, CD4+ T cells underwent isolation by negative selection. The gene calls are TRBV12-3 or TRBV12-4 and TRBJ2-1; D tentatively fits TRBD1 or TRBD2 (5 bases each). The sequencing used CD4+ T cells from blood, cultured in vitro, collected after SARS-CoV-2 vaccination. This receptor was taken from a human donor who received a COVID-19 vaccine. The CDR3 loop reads CASRPGPYNEQFF. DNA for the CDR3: TGTGCCAGCAGGCCGGGACCTTACAATGAGCAGTTCTTC.